This T cell receptor (beta chain) appears in the sequencing data of a study of blood T cell repertoires in COVID-19. Turning to the study itself: Acute and convalescent COVID-19 samples came from the United States, Italy and Spain. Sample material is recorded as cDNA or gDNA derived from T cells, B-cell-depleted T cells, or PBMCs.

Per the authors' pipeline: Estimation of nucleated cell counts was performed using reference gene primer amplification. Clones were sequenced by immunoSEQ multiplex PCR, and TCRdb holds only the in-frame ones, with some missing. V, J and clone size reflect that table, while D and trimming were determined from the DNA. The repertoire holds fewer than 110,000 clones, with more than 80% as singletons. The V and J ends lost 3 bases and 7 bases, in that order; junction bases with no gene match: 13. The CDR3 covers 16 residues. Germline V lookup: CDR1 SGHVS, CDR2 FQNEAQ. This clonotype was obtained from a woman aged 55-75 years with acute or convalescent COVID-19. Sequencing was performed on peripheral blood. The rearrangement uses TRBV7-8 and TRBJ2-5; 8 bases are shared with TRBD2. CDR3 sequence: CASSLKLADQFGTQYF. In DNA form, the CDR3 reads TGTGCCAGCAGCTTGAAACTAGCGGACCAATTTGGGACCCAGTACTTC.